This T cell receptor (beta chain) was recovered during a study of early T cells in non-severe SARS-CoV-2 infection. Across the study: The study sequenced bulk RNA from unsorted whole blood, with chains unpaired.

Unique molecular identifiers were attached to individual cDNA molecules. In TCRdb, the 5' RACE reads were re-called with MiXCR into one record per CDR3 protein. This sample has roughly 97,000 distinct CDR3 sequences, with 9.5% to 11% found just once. This clonotype was recorded a few times. What it binds is not known. Study-level findings and limits: The matching step, a VDJdb search, favored anti-spike CD8 responses and missed private and CD4 specificities.

CDR3 length: 14 residues. V dropped 7 bases and J dropped 3 bases, with 15 bases sitting between them. The chain recombines TRBV12-3 or TRBV12-4 with TRBJ1-1, with a possible D match to TRBD1 (5 bases). This material consisted of whole blood, taken at baseline. The TCR was taken from an adult who was a healthcare worker with PCR-confirmed SARS-CoV-2 infection or an uninfected control (not recorded which). The CDR3 sequence is CASTPGGSHTEAFF. The CDR3 DNA reads as TGTGCCAGCACCCCGGGGGGGAGCCACACTGAAGCTTTCTTT.